This TCR beta chain was sequenced for a study of blood T cells in healthy people across ages. Sample-barcoded 5' priming and a J-beta primer mix drove a second PCR of roughly 6 to 12 cycles. Using its own MiXCR run on the 5' RACE reads, TCRdb lists one record per CDR3 protein. The data hold approximately 830,000 distinct CDR3 sequences, with 55% to 65% observed a single time. In its sample, this clonotype was seen a few times. Its antigen is not identified. At least 6 million PBMCs were isolated per sample. With each sample, at least 5 micrograms of total RNA were extracted. Study-wide results and limits: Higher diversity and more naive CD4+ cells were features of long-lived donors, compared to aged donors.

The sequenced sample was blood. This TCR derives from a man aged 30 to 39 in good health.

The CDR3 nucleotides read TGTGCCAGCAGCTTAAGTCCGAATCAGCCCCAGCATTTT. It codes for CASSLSPNQPQHF. The V and J genes are TRBV7-2 and TRBJ1-5; unclear D gene. Trimming took 2 bases from V and 4 from J, leaving 6 bases between them. Germline V gene data show CDR1 as SGHTA and CDR2 as FQGNSA. This CDR3 has 13 amino acids.